The 6 T cell receptor beta chains below were found in one sample sequenced in a study of cytomegalovirus exposure and HLA in healthy donors. PCR was performed using 60 Vbeta and 13 Jbeta primers. The data were produced by immunoSEQ multiplex PCR, yet TCRdb's version contains in-frame clones alone and is incomplete. The profile covers roughly 140,000 clones, with about 80% appearing a single time and approximately 6.1% taken by the ten largest. Sequencing input: PBMCs. The receptors come from a man in his thirties or forties in good health and CMV-seropositive.

V usage is TRBV6-5 and J usage is TRBJ2-3; D is uncertain. Germline V lookup: CDR1 MNHEY, CDR2 SVGAGI. V was shortened by 4 bases and J by 1 base, with 15 bases between the two germline ends. This CDR3 has 16 residues. The CDR3 reads CASSLLRSKGTDTQYF. The CDR3 DNA is TGTGCCAGCAGTTTACTCCGCTCCAAAGGCACAGATACGCAGTATTTT.

The chain is built from TRBV18 and TRBJ1-1; TRBD1 matches 8 bases. V lost 1 base and J lost 4; bases outside the gene matches: 14. The CDR3 has 18 amino acids. Germline CDR1 is KGHSH and CDR2 is LQKENI. CDR3 nucleotides: TGTGCCAGCTCACCACGCACAGGGGGGATGGCCAAGGGCACTGAAGCTTTCTTT. It specifies CASSPRTGGMAKGTEAFF.

The genes are TRBV7-2 and TRBJ1-5; D call uncertain. The CDR3 sequence is 13 residues long. Germline V gene sequence: CDR1 SGHTA, CDR2 FQGNSA. The V end was cut by 8 bases, the J end by 2 bases, with 10 bases between. The DNA for the CDR3 is TGTGCCAGCCGGGGTTCTGGCAATCAGCCCCAGCATTTT. It translates to CASRGSGNQPQHF.

This clone was detected a few times. The chain links TRBV5-1 to TRBJ2-7; 8 positions agree with TRBD1. This CDR3 spans 14 amino acids. Germline V gene data show CDR1 as SGHRS and CDR2 as YFSETQ. Germline trimming cut 5 bases from V and 2 bases from J; bases unmatched to any gene: 6. CDR3 residues: CASRPGQGTYEQYF. CDR3 DNA: TGCGCCAGCAGACCCGGACAGGGTACCTACGAGCAGTACTTC. Full variable domain (remainder filled in from reference TRBV5-1 and TRBJ2-7): KAGVTQTPRYLIKTRGQQVTLSCSPISGHRSVSWYQQTPGQGLQFLFEYFSETQRNKGNFPGRFSGRQFSNSRSEMNVSTLELGDSALYLCASRPGQGTYEQYFGPGTRLTVT.

The chain recombines TRBV28 with TRBJ1-1; 8 bases map to TRBD1. CDR1 and CDR2 (germline): MDHEN, SYDVKM. With V trimmed by 5 bases and J by 4 bases, 9 bases remained unmatched. The CDR3 is 15 residues long. The CDR3 here is CASSPLQGDRTEAFF. The CDR3 bases are TGTGCCAGCAGTCCGCTACAGGGGGACCGCACTGAAGCTTTCTTT.

The genes are TRBV6-4 and TRBJ1-3; D uncertain. There are 14 residues in the CDR3. Germline V CDR1 and CDR2: MRHNA, SNTAGT. V was clipped by 4 bases and J by 0 bases, with 7 bases between them. The CDR3 DNA sequence: TGTGCCAGCAGTGCCCAATCCTCTGGAAACACCATATATTTT. Translation gives CASSAQSSGNTIYF.